The 17 T cell receptor beta chains below come from one sample, sequenced in a study of beta chain features in type 1 diabetes. The whole isolated RNA underwent reverse transcription, so sequencing captured expressed TCRB transcripts. Assay: immunoSEQ multiplex PCR; the TCRdb copy retains only in-frame clones and omits some. This table has 80,000 to 90,000 clones, roughly 31% appearing once. The sequenced sample consisted of stem cell memory CD4+ T cells from blood. The receptors were gathered from a young woman in good health.

This clone has just a few counts. The chain combines TRBV14 with TRBJ2-7; 10 positions match TRBD1. J was trimmed by 2 bases and V by 2 bases; bases with no gene match: 9. The CDR3 totals 17 residues. The germline gives CDR1 SGHDN, CDR2 FVKESK. This chain's CDR3 is CASSQLFAGTGAYEQYF. In nucleotides, the CDR3 is TGTGCCAGCAGCCAACTGTTTGCGGGGACAGGGGCCTACGAGCAGTACTTC. Based on the CDR3 plus reference TRBV14 and TRBJ2-7, the full variable domain is EAGVTQFPSHSVIEKGQTVTLRCDPISGHDNLYWYRRVMGKEIKFLLHFVKESKQDESGMPNNRFLAERTGGTYSTLKVQPAELEDSGVYFCASSQLFAGTGAYEQYFGPGTRLTVT.

This chain links TRBV5-4 with TRBJ2-7; TRBD1 might be the D (5 bases). The V and J ends lost 3 bases and 5 bases respectively, with 15 bases between them. This CDR3 comprises 14 residues. Looked up from germline, CDR1 is SGHNT and CDR2 is YYREEE (reference sequence). The CDR3 sequence is CASSSTGRTHEQYF. CDR3 nucleotide sequence: TGTGCCAGCAGCTCAACAGGCAGGACACACGAGCAGTACTTC. The whole variable domain, filled in from reference TRBV5-4 and TRBJ2-7, reads ETGVTQSPTHLIKTRGQQVTLRCSSQSGHNTVSWYQQALGQGPQFIFQYYREEENGRGNFPPRFSGLQFPNYSSELNVNALELDDSALYLCASSSTGRTHEQYFGPGTRLTVT.

The rearrangement uses TRBV9 and TRBJ2-6; D gene uncertain. CDR1 SGDLS and CDR2 YYNGEE come from the germline V gene. Trimming took 0 bases from V and 1 from J, leaving 5 bases between them. There are 15 residues in the CDR3. DNA for the CDR3: TGTGCCAGCAGCGTAGCACAGTCTGGGGCCAACGTCCTGACTTTC. It codes for CASSVAQSGANVLTF.

The chain recombines TRBV7-2 with TRBJ2-3, with 9 bases aligning to TRBD2. Germline CDR1 SGHTA, CDR2 FQGNSA. V was clipped by 4 bases and J by 4 bases; unmatched bases: 3. This CDR3 is 14 amino acids long. The DNA for the CDR3 is TGTGCCAGCAGCTCCAGCGGGAGGTCAGATACGCAGTATTTT. It yields the protein CASSSSGRSDTQYF.

Only a few counts were recorded for this clone. The CDR3 DNA is TGCAGCGTTGAAACGACAGGGGGAGAGACCCAGTACTTC. It encodes CSVETTGGETQYF. The chain is built from TRBV29-1 and TRBJ2-5, with 9 bases fitting TRBD1. V trimming: 2 bases; J trimming: 4 bases; junction bases outside the gene matches: 2. This CDR3 has 13 residues. In germline, CDR1 is SQVTM, CDR2 ANQGSEA.

This clone was counted at least ten times. The rearrangement uses TRBV7-9 and TRBJ1-1, with D uncertain. The CDR3 is 13 amino acids. Per germline, CDR1 SEHNR and CDR2 FQNEAQ (reference sequence). V gave up 10 bases and J gave up 0 bases, with 12 bases separating them. CDR3 coding DNA: TGTGCCACGGGGAAGATTATGAACACTGAAGCTTTCTTT. This sequence encodes CATGKIMNTEAFF.

This chain uses TRBV7-9 with TRBJ2-2; 7 bases line up with TRBD2. J lost 6 bases, V lost 2 bases, and 6 bases had no gene match. Per the germline V gene, CDR1 is SEHNR and CDR2 is FQNEAQ (reference sequence). This CDR3 has 15 residues. For the CDR3, the DNA is TGTGCCAGCAGCTTATTGACGGGAGGCCCCGGGGAGCTGTTTTTT. Protein: CASSLLTGGPGELFF.

This chain links TRBV10-3 with TRBJ2-1, with 15 bases identical to TRBD2. Germline V lookup: CDR1 ENHRY, CDR2 SYGVKD. Unmatched junction bases numbered 9, after V lost 8 bases and J lost 4 bases. This CDR3 spans 17 amino acids. DNA for the CDR3: TGTGCCATCGGCCCCGGGACTAGCGGGGGGAAGTACAATGAGCAGTTCTTC. Its protein is CAIGPGTSGGKYNEQFF.

The chain recombines TRBV7-2 with TRBJ2-7; TRBD1 might be the D (5 bases). Germline CDR1 reads SGHTA; CDR2 reads FQGNSA. This CDR3 region has 15 residues. V lost 0 bases, J lost 3 bases, and 12 bases lay in between. CDR3: CASSLARWQGYEQYF. CDR3 DNA: TGTGCCAGCAGCTTAGCGCGTTGGCAGGGCTACGAGCAGTACTTC.

In nucleotides, the CDR3 is TGTGCCAGCAGTTCCCCTCTAGCCAATGAGCAGTTCTTC. As protein: CASSSPLANEQFF. The chain combines TRBV27 with TRBJ2-1; weak D call: TRBD2 (5 bases). Germline-derived CDR1 and CDR2 are MNHEY and SMNVEV (reference sequence). The CDR3 is 13 residues long. The germline V and J ends were trimmed by 4 bases and 6 bases, with 10 bases remaining between them.

CDR3: CASSPPTTTGELFF. The CDR3, as DNA: TGTGCCAGCTCACCACCCACAACCACCGGGGAGCTGTTTTTT. The chain has TRBV18 and TRBJ2-2, with D unclear. Germline CDR1 is KGHSH and CDR2 is LQKENI. Trimming pared 0 bases from V and 4 bases from J, leaving 6 bases between. The CDR3 loop spans 14 amino acids.

The rearrangement links TRBV6-1 to TRBJ2-1, with 8 bases lining up with TRBD2. The CDR3 loop spans 15 amino acids. Trimming cost V 8 bases and J 5 bases; bases outside gene matches: 11. The germline gives CDR1 MNHNS, CDR2 SASEGT. The CDR3 loop reads CASGTVAGNDNEQFF. CDR3 nucleotides: TGTGCCAGCGGAACCGTAGCGGGGAATGACAATGAGCAGTTCTTC.

This clone was found a few times. This sequence joins TRBV7-9 and TRBJ2-7; TRBD2 is a possible D gene (6 bases). The germline CDR1 and CDR2 sequences are SEHNR and FQNEAQ (reference sequence). V was trimmed by 6 bases and J by 9 bases, leaving 15 bases between them. The CDR3 runs to 12 residues. CDR3 sequence reads: CASSSSRGLQYF. The CDR3, as DNA: TGTGCCAGCAGTTCCTCCCGGGGACTGCAGTACTTC.

The sample holds a few counts of this clone. This sequence joins TRBV5-1 and TRBJ1-1, with D tentatively TRBD1 (5 bases). With 2 bases removed from V and 6 bases from J, the gap between germline ends came to 8 bases. Germline V lookup: CDR1 SGHRS, CDR2 YFSETQ. The CDR3 consists of 12 residues. CDR3 sequence reads: CASSFQGAEAFF. The CDR3 bases are TGCGCCAGCAGCTTCCAGGGCGCTGAAGCTTTCTTT.

This clone was seen once. The chain carries TRBV27 and TRBJ1-2; D might be TRBD1 (5 bases). Germline V lookup: CDR1 MNHEY, CDR2 SMNVEV (reference sequence). This CDR3 has 16 amino acids. The V gene lost 6 bases and the J gene lost 4 bases, with 21 bases spanning the gap. The CDR3 DNA reads TGTGCCAGCAGCTTCTCGCCAGGGCAGGGCCTCTATGGCTACACCTTC. Translation gives CASSFSPGQGLYGYTF.

Of note for this clone: Compared with germline, one end of the junction differs, possibly owing to a read error. The chain joins TRBV7-7 to TRBJ2-1; TRBD2 aligns across 8 bases. Germline CDR1 is SSHAT and CDR2 is FNYEAQ (reference sequence). CDR3 size: 16 residues. CDR3 nucleotides: TGTGCTAGCAGTCCTTACGGGGGGGCGCACCCGAATGAGCAGTTCTTC. Encoded protein: CASSPYGGAHPNEQFF.

The gene calls are TRBV7-2 and TRBJ1-5, with D uncertain. V was shortened by 5 bases and J by 7 bases, with 12 bases between the two germline ends. This CDR3 has 13 amino acids. The germline gives CDR1 SGHTA, CDR2 FQGNSA. For the CDR3, the DNA is TGTGCCAGCAGCGCTCGAGCCTTACAGCCCCAGCATTTT. Its translation: CASSARALQPQHF. Complete variable domain (other parts from reference TRBV7-2 and TRBJ1-5): GAGVSQSPSNKVTEKGKDVELRCDPISGHTALYWYRQSLGQGLEFLIYFQGNSAPDKSGLPSDRFSAERTGGSVSTLTIQRTQQEDSAVYLCASSARALQPQHFGDGTRLSIL.